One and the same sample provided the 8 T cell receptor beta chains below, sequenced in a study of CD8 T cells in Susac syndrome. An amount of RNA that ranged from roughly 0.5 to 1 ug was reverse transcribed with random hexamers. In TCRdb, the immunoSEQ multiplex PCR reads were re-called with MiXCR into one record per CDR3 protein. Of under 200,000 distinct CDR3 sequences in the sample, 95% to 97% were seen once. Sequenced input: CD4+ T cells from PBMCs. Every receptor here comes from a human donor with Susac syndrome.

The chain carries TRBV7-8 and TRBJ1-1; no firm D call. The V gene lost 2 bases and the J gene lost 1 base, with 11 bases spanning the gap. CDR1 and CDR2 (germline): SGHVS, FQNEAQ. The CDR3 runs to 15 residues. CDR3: CASSLMLAENTEAFF. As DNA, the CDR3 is TGTGCCAGCAGCTTAATGCTTGCCGAGAACACTGAAGCTTTCTTT.

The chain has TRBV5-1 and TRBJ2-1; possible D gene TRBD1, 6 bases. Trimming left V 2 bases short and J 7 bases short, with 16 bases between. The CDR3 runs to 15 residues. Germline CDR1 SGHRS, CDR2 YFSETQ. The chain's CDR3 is CASSFGQIRSNEQFF. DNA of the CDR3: TGCGCCAGCAGCTTTGGACAGATCCGGTCGAATGAGCAGTTCTTC.

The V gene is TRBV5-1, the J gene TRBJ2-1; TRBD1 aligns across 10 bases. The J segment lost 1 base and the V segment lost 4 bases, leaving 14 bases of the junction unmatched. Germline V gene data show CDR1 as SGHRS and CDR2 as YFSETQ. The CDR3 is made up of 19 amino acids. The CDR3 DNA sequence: TGCGCCAGCAGCCCTGACAGGGGGCCAGGTCTTAGGTCCTACAATGAGCAGTTCTTC. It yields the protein CASSPDRGPGLRSYNEQFF.

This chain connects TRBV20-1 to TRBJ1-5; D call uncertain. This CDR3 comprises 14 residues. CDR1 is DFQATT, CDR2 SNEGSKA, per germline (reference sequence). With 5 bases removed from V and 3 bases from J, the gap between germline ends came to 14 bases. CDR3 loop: CSALLSSANQPQHF. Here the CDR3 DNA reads TGCAGTGCTCTCCTAAGCTCTGCCAATCAGCCCCAGCATTTT.

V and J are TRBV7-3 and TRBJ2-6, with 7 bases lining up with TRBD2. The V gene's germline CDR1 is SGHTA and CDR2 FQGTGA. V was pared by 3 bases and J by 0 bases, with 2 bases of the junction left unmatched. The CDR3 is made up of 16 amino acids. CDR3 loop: CASSLAGASGANVLTF. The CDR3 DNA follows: TGTGCCAGCAGCTTGGCGGGAGCCTCTGGGGCCAACGTCCTGACTTTC.

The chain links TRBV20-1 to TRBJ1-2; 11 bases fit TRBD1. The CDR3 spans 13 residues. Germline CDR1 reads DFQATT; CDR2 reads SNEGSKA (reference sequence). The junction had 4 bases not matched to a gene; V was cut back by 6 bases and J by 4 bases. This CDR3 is CSAWTGGSYGYTF. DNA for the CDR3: TGCAGTGCCTGGACAGGGGGCAGCTATGGCTACACCTTC.

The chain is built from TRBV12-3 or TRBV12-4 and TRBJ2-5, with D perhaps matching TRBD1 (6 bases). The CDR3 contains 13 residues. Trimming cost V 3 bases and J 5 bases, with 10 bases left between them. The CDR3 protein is CASSLWGRETQYF. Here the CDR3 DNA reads TGTGCCAGCAGTTTGTGGGGGCGGGAGACCCAGTACTTC.

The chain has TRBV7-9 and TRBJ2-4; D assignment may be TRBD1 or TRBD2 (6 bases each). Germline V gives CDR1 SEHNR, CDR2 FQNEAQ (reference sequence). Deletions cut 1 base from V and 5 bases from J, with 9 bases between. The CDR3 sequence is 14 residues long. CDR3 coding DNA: TGTGCCAGCAGCTTAGTCGGGGGCGAAAACATTCAGTACTTC. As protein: CASSLVGGENIQYF.